This T cell receptor beta chain appears in the sequencing data of a study of beta chain features in type 1 diabetes. The wider study: The samples had roughly 100,000,000 sorted cells examined in all.

Expressed TCRB transcripts were sequenced because the isolated RNA had all been reverse transcribed beforehand. The repertoire was sequenced with immunoSEQ multiplex PCR; TCRdb's copy has only in-frame clones and lacks some. This sample carries fewer than 350,000 clones, roughly 8% of them seen once, and the ten largest clones take under 1.3%. With respect to this clone: Its antigen is currently unknown.

The CDR3 runs 16 residues. Germline V gene sequence: CDR1 SQVTM, CDR2 ANQGSEA. V lost 3 bases, J lost 1 base, and 15 bases lay in between. Study-level findings and limits: Cells that show high TCR expression could be over-represented by cDNA sequencing.

The chain joins TRBV29-1 to TRBJ1-4; D is perhaps TRBD1 (6 bases). Sequencing was performed on central memory CD4+ T cells from blood. The receptor's source is a woman younger than 30 in good health. The CDR3 DNA follows: TGCAGCGTTGATGGAATCGGAGGGGGAACTAATGAAAAACTGTTTTTT. Protein product: CSVDGIGGGTNEKLFF.